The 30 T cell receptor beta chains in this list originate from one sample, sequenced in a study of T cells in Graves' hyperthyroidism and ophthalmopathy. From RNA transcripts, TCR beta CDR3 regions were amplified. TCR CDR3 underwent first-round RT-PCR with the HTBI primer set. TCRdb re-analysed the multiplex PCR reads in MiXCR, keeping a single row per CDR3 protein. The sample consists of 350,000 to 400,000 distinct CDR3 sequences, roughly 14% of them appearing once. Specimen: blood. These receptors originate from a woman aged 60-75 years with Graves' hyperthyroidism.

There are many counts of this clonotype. The CDR3 nucleotides read TGTGCCAGCAGCTTACGGACTGGGGATGAAAAACTGTTTTTT. It yields the protein CASSLRTGDEKLFF. The V call is TRBV11-2, the J call TRBJ1-4, with D uncertain. Germline values: CDR1 SGHAT, CDR2 FQNNGV. Deletions cut 2 bases from V and 6 bases from J, with 10 bases between. The CDR3 loop spans 14 amino acids. The whole variable domain, filled in from reference TRBV11-2 and TRBJ1-4, reads EAGVAQSPRYKIIEKRQSVAFWCNPISGHATLYWYQQILGQGPKLLIQFQNNGVVDDSQLPKDRFSAERLKGVDSTLKIQPAKLEDSAVYLCASSLRTGDEKLFFGSGTQLSVL.

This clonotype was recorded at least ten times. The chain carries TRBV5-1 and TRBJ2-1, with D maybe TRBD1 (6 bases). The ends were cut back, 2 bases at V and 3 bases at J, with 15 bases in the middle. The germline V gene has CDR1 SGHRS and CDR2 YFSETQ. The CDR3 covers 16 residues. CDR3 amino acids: CASSLTTGTGYNEQFF. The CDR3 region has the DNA TGCGCCAGCAGCTTAACGACAGGAACGGGCTACAATGAGCAGTTCTTC. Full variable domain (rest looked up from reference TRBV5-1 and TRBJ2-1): KAGVTQTPRYLIKTRGQQVTLSCSPISGHRSVSWYQQTPGQGLQFLFEYFSETQRNKGNFPGRFSGRQFSNSRSEMNVSTLELGDSALYLCASSLTTGTGYNEQFFGPGTRLTVL.

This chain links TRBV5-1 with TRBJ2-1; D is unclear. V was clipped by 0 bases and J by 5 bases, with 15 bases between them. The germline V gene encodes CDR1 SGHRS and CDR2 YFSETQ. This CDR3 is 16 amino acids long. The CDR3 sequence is CASSLETPFPHNEQFF. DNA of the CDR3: TGCGCCAGCAGCTTGGAGACACCCTTCCCCCACAATGAGCAGTTCTTC.

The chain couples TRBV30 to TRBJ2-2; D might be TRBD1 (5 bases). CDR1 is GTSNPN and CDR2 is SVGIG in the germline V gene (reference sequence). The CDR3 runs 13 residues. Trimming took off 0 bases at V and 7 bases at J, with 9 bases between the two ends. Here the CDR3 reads CAWSVRGNGELFF. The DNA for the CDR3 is TGTGCCTGGAGTGTAAGGGGAAACGGGGAGCTGTTTTTT.

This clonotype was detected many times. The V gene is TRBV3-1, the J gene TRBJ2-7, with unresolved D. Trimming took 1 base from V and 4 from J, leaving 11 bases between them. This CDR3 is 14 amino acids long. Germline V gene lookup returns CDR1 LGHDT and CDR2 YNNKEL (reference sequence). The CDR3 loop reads CASSQGTATYEQYF. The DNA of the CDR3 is TGTGCCAGCAGCCAAGGAACGGCTACATACGAGCAGTACTTC.

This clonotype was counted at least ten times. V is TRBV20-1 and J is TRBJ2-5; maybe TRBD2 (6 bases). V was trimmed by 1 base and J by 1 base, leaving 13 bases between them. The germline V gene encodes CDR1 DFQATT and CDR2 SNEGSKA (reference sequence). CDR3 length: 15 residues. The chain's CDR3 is CSARVAEPPQETQYF. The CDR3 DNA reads TGCAGTGCTAGAGTAGCGGAGCCCCCCCAAGAGACCCAGTACTTC.

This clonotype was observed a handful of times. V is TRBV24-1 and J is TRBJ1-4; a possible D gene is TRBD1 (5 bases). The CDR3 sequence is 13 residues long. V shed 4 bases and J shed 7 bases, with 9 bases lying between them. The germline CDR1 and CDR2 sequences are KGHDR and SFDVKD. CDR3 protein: CATSDGGSEKLFF. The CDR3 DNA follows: TGTGCCACCAGTGACGGGGGAAGTGAAAAACTGTTTTTT.

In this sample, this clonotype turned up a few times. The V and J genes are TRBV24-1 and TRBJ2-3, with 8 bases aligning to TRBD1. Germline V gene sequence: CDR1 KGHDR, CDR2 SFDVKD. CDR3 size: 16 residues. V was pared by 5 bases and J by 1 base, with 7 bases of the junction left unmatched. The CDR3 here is CATSALGQGGTDTQYF. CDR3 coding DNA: TGTGCCACCAGTGCCCTTGGACAGGGCGGCACAGATACGCAGTATTTT.

The CDR3 sequence: CASSFGTSGSQTQYF. In nucleotides, the CDR3 is TGTGCCAGCAGCTTCGGGACTAGCGGGAGTCAGACCCAGTACTTC. The chain recombines TRBV7-2 with TRBJ2-5, with 14 bases that match TRBD2. The CDR3 is 15 residues long. The germline CDR1 and CDR2 sequences are SGHTA and FQGNSA. The J segment lost 6 bases and the V segment lost 3 bases, leaving 3 bases of the junction unmatched.

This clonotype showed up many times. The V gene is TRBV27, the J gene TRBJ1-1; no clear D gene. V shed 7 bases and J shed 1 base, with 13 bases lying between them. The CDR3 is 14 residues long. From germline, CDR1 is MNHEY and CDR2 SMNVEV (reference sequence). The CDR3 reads CASNLAGGNTEAFF. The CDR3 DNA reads TGTGCCAGCAACCTTGCCGGCGGGAACACTGAAGCTTTCTTT.

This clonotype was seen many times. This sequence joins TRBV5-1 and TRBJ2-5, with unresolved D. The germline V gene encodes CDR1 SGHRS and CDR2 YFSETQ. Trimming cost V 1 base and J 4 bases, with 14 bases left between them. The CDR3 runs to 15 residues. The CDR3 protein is CASSLKTFWRETQYF. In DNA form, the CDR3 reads TGCGCCAGCAGCTTGAAGACCTTCTGGAGAGAGACCCAGTACTTC.

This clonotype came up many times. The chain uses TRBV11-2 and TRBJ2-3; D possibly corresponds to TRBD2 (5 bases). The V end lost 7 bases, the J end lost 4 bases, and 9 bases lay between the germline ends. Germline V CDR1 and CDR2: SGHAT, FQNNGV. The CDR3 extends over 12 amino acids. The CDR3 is CASTEGPDTQYF. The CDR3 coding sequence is TGTGCCAGCACCGAGGGCCCAGATACGCAGTATTTT. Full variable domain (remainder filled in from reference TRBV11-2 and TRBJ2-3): EAGVAQSPRYKIIEKRQSVAFWCNPISGHATLYWYQQILGQGPKLLIQFQNNGVVDDSQLPKDRFSAERLKGVDSTLKIQPAKLEDSAVYLCASTEGPDTQYFGPGTRLTVL.

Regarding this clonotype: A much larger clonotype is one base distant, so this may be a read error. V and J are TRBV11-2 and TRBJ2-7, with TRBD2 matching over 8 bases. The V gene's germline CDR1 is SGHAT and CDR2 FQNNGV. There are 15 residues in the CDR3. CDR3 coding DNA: TGTGCCGGCAGCTTAGAACTAGCGGTTACCTACGAGCAGTACTTC. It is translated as CAGSLELAVTYEQYF.

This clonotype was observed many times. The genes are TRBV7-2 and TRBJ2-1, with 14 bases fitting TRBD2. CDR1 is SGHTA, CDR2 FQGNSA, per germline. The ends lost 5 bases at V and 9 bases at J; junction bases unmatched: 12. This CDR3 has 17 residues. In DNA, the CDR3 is TGTGCCAGCAGCGACACCGGGACTAGCGGGAGATTTGGTGAGCAGTTCTTC. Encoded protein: CASSDTGTSGRFGEQFF.

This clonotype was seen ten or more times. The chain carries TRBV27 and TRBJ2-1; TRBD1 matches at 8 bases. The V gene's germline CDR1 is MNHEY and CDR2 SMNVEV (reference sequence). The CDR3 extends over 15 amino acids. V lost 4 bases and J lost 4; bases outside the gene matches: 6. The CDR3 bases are TGTGCCAGCAGTTCCGGACAGGGCCTGTACAATGAGCAGTTCTTC. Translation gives CASSSGQGLYNEQFF.

CDR3 coding DNA: TGCGCCAGCAGCCAAGAGGGGACTAGCGGGATTGTCGGGGAGCTGTTTTTT. Translation: CASSQEGTSGIVGELFF. V usage is TRBV4-1 and J usage is TRBJ2-2, with 13 positions matching TRBD2. Germline CDR1 and CDR2: MGHRA and YSYEKL. Trimming at V came to 0 bases and at J to 7 bases, leaving 5 bases not matched to a gene. The CDR3 is 17 amino acids.

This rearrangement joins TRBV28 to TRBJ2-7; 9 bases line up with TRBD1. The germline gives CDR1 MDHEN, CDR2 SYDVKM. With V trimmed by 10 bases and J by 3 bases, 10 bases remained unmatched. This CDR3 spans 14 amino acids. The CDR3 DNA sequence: TGTGCCACTGGATCCGGGACAGGGATCTACGAGCAGTACTTC. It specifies CATGSGTGIYEQYF.

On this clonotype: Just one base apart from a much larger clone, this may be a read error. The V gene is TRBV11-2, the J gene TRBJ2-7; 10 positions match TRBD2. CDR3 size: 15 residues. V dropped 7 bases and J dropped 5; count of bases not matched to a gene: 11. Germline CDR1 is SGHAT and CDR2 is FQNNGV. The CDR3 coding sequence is TGTGCCAGCAACCGGACTAGCGGCCAGAACGACGAGCAGTACTTC. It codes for CASNRTSGQNDEQYF.

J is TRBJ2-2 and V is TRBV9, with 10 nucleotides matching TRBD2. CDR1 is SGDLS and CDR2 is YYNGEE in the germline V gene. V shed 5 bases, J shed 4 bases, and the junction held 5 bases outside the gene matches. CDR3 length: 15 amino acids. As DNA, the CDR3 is TGTGCCAGCAGTGGACTAGCGGCAATCACCGGGGAGCTGTTTTTT. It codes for CASSGLAAITGELFF.

This CDR3 is CASSYSLTGYGYTF. In DNA form, the CDR3 reads TGTGCCAGCAGTTACTCGCTGACTGGCTATGGCTACACCTTC. The gene calls are TRBV6-5 and TRBJ1-2, with no clear D. V was pared by 0 bases and J by 4 bases, with 9 bases between. Germline assignment: CDR1 MNHEY and CDR2 SVGAGI. The CDR3 runs 14 residues.

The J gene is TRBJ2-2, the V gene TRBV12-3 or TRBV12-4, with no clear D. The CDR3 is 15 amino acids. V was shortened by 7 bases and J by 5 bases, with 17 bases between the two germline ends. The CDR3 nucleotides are TGTGCCAGCACCCGCAGCTGGTCCGGGACCGGGGAGCTGTTTTTT. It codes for CASTRSWSGTGELFF.

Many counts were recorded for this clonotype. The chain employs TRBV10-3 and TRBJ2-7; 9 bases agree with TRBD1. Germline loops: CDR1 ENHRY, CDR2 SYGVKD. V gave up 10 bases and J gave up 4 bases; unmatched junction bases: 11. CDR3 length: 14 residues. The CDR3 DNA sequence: TGTGCCACCCTCCGGGACAGGGACGGATACGAGCAGTACTTC. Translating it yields CATLRDRDGYEQYF.

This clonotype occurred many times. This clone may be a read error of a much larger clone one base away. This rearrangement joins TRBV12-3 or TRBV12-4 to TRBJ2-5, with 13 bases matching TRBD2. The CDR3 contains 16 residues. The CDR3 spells CTSSSWTSGSVETQYF. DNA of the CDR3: TGTACCAGCAGTTCCTGGACTAGCGGGAGCGTGGAGACCCAGTACTTC.

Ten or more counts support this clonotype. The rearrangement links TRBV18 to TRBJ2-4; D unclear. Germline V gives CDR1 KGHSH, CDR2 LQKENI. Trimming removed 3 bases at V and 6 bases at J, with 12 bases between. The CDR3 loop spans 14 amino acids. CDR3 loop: CASSPVEFGNIQYF. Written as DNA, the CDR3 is TGTGCCAGCTCACCGGTGGAGTTCGGAAACATTCAGTACTTC.

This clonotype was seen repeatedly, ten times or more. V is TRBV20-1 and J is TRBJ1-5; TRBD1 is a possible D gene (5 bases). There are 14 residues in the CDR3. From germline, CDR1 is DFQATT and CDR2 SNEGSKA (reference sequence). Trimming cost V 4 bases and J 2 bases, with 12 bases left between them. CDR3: CSATSQGGNQPQHF. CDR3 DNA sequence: TGCAGTGCTACCAGCCAAGGGGGCAATCAGCCCCAGCATTTT.

In DNA form, the CDR3 reads TGTGCCAGCAGTTCTCTCCAGGGGTTTAATTCACCCCTCCACTTT. Amino acids: CASSSLQGFNSPLHF. The rearrangement uses TRBV28 and TRBJ1-6; a weak D match, TRBD1 (6 bases). The CDR3 spans 15 residues. Germline-derived CDR1 and CDR2 are MDHEN and SYDVKM. Between the trimmed V and J ends, which lost 4 bases and 6 bases, there was a span of 13 bases.

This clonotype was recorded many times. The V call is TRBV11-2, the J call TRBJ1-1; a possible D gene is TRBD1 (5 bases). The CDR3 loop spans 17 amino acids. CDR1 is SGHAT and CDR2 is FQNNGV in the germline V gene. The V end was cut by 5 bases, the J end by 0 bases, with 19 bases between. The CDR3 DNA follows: TGTGCCAGCAGCCTGGACCGCTCAGGGACCTTGAACACTGAAGCTTTCTTT. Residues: CASSLDRSGTLNTEAFF.

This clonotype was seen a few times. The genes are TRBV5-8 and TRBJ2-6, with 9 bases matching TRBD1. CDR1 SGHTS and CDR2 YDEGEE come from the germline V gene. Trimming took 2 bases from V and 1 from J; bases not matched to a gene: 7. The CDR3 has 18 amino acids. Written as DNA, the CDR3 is TGTGCCAGCAGCTTCGGGACAGGGCCGAATTCTGGGGCCAACGTCCTGACTTTC. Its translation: CASSFGTGPNSGANVLTF.

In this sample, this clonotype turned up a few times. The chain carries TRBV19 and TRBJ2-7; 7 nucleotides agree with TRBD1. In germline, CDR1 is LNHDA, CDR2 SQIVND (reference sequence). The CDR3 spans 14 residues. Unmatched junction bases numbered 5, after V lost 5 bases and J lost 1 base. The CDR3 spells CASSVDRVSYEQYF. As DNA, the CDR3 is TGTGCCAGTAGTGTCGACAGGGTTTCCTACGAGCAGTACTTC.

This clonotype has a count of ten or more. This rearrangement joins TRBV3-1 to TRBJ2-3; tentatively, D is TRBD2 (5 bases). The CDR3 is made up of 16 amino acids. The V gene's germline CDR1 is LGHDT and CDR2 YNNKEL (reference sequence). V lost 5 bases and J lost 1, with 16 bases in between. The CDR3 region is CASSYASGRGTDTQYF. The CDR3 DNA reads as TGTGCCAGCAGCTACGCAAGCGGTCGTGGCACAGATACGCAGTATTTT.